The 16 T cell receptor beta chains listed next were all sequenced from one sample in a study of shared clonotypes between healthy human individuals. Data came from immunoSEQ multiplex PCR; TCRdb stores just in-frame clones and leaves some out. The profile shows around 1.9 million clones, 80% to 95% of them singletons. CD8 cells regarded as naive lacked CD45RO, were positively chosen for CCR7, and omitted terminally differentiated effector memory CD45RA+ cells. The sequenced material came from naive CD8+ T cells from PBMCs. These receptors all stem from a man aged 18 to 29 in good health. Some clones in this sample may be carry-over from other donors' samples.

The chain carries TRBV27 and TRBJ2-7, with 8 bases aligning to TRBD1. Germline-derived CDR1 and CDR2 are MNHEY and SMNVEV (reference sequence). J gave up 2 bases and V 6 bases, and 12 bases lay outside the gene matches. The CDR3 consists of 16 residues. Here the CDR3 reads CASSGGTGSLAYEQYF. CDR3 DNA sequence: TGTGCCAGCAGCGGTGGGACAGGAAGCCTCGCCTACGAGCAGTACTTC.

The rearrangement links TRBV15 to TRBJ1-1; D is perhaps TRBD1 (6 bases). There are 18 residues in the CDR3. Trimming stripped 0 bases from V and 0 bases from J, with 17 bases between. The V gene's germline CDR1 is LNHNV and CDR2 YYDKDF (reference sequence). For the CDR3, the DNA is TGTGCCACCAGCAGAGATCGCTTGGGGGCTAACGTGAACACTGAAGCTTTCTTT. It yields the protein CATSRDRLGANVNTEAFF.

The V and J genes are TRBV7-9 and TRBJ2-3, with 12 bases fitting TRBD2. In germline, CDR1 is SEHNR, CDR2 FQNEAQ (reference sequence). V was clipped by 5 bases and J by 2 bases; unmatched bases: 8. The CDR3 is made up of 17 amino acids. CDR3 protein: CASSNRLAGALTDTQYF. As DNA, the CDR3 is TGTGCCAGCAGCAACCGACTAGCGGGAGCCCTCACAGATACGCAGTATTTT.

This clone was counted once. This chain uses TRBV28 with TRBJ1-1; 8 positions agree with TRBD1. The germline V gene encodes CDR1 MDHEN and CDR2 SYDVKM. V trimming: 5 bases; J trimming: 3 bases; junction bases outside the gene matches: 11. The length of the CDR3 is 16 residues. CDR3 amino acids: CASSPWQGAEDTEAFF. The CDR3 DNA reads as TGTGCCAGCAGTCCATGGCAGGGGGCGGAGGACACTGAAGCTTTCTTT.

CDR3 residues: CASSAGQGSYNEQFF. CDR3 nucleotides: TGTGCCAGCAGTGCCGGACAGGGGTCCTACAATGAGCAGTTCTTC. The V and J genes are TRBV6-1 and TRBJ2-1; 9 bases fit TRBD1. V was clipped by 4 bases and J by 1 base; unmatched bases: 2. The germline V gene has CDR1 MNHNS and CDR2 SASEGT. The CDR3 has 15 amino acids.

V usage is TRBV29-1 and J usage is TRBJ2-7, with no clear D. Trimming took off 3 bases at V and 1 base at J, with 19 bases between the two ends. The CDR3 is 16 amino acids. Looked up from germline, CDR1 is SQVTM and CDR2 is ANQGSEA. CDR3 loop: CSVEVPKGLTSYEQYF. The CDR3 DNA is TGCAGCGTTGAGGTCCCGAAGGGTTTGACGTCCTACGAGCAGTACTTC.

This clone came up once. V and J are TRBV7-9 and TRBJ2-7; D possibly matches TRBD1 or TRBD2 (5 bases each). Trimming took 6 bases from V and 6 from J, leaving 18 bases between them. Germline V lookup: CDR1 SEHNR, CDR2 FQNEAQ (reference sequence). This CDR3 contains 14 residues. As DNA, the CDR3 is TGTGCCAGCAGTATTGGGGGTCTGAAGACCGAGCAGTACTTC. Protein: CASSIGGLKTEQYF.

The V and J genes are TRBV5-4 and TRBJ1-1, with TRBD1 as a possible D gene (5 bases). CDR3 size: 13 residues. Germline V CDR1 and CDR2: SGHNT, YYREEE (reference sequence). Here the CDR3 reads CAQKEGTGTEAFF. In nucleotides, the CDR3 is TGTGCTCAAAAGGAGGGGACGGGGACTGAAGCTTTCTTT.

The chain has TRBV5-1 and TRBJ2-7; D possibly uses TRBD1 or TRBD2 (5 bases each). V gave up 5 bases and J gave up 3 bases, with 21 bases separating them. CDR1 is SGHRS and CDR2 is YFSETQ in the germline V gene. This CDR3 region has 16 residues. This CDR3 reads CASSFTGTPAIYEQYF. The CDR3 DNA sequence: TGCGCCAGCAGTTTTACCGGGACCCCAGCGATCTACGAGCAGTACTTC.

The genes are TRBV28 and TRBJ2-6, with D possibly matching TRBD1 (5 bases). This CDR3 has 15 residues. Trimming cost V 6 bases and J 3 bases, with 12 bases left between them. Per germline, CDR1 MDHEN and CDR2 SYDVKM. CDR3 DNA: TGTGCCAGCAGCCGAACAGGCTTTGGGGCCAACGTCCTGACTTTC. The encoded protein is CASSRTGFGANVLTF.

The CDR3 reads CASSDAMGRGAEQYF. CDR3 DNA: TGCGCCAGCAGCGACGCAATGGGCCGGGGCGCCGAGCAGTACTTC. The genes are TRBV5-1 and TRBJ2-7, with D perhaps being TRBD1 or TRBD2 (5 bases each). Germline lookup yields CDR1 SGHRS and CDR2 YFSETQ. This CDR3 has 15 amino acids. V was trimmed by 4 bases and J by 6 bases, leaving 20 bases between them.

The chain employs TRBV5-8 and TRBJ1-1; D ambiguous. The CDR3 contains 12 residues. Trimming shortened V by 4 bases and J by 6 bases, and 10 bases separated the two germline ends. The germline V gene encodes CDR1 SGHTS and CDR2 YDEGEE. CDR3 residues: CASSPFSPEAFF. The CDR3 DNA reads TGTGCCAGCAGCCCGTTCTCCCCTGAAGCTTTCTTT.

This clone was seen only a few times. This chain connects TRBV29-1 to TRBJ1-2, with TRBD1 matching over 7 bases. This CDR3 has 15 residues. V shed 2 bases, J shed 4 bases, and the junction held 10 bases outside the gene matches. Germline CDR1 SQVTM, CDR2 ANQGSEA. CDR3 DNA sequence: TGCAGCGTTGAAATGTTTCAGGGGGTCGCCTATGGCTACACCTTC. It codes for CSVEMFQGVAYGYTF.

The CDR3 sequence: CASSLLAERTYEQYF. For the CDR3, the DNA is TGTGCCAGCAGTTTGCTAGCGGAGAGAACCTACGAGCAGTACTTC. The J gene is TRBJ2-7, the V gene TRBV27, with TRBD2 matching 7 bases. The CDR3 consists of 15 residues. With V trimmed by 3 bases and J by 2 bases, 7 bases remained unmatched. Looked up from germline, CDR1 is MNHEY and CDR2 is SMNVEV (reference sequence).

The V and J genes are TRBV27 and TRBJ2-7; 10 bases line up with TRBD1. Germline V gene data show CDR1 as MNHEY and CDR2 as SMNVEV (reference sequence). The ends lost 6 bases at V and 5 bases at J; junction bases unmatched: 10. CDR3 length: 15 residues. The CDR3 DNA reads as TGTGCCAGCAGCTTAGGACAGGGGGGTTTCCACGAGCAGTACTTC. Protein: CASSLGQGGFHEQYF.

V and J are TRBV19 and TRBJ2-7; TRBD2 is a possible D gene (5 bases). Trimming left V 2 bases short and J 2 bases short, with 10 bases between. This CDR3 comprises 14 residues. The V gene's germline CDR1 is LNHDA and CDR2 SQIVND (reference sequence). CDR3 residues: CASSISADAYEQYF. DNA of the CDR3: TGTGCCAGTAGTATATCAGCGGACGCCTACGAGCAGTACTTC.